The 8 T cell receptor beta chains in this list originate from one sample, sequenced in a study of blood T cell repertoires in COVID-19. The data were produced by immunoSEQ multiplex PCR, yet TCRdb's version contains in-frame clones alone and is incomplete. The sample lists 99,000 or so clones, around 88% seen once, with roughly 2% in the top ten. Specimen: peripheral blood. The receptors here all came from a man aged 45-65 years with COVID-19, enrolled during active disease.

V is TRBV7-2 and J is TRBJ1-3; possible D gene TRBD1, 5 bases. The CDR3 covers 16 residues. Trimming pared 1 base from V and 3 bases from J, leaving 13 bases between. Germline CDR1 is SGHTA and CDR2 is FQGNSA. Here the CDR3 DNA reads TGTGCCAGCAGCTTAGTGGGCGGCAGGGTTGGAAACACCATATATTTT. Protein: CASSLVGGRVGNTIYF.

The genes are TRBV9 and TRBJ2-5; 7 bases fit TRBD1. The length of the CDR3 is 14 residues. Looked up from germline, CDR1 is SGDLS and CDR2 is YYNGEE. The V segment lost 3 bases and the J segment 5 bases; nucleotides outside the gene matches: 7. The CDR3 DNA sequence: TGTGCCAGCAGCGACTTAGGGGGCACTGAGACCCAGTACTTC. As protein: CASSDLGGTETQYF.

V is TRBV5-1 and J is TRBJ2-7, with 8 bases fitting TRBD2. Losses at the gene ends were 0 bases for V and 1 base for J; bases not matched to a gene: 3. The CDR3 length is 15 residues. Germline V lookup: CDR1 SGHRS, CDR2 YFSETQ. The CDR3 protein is CASSLAGGGSYEQYF. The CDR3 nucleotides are TGCGCCAGCAGCTTGGCGGGCGGGGGGTCCTACGAGCAGTACTTC.

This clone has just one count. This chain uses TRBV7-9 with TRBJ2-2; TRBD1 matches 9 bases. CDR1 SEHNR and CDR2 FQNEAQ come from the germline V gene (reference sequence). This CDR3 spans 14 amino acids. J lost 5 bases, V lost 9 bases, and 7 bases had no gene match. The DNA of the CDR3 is TGTGCCAGTAACAGGGGGCGCGAGACCGGGGAGCTGTTTTTT. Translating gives CASNRGRETGELFF.

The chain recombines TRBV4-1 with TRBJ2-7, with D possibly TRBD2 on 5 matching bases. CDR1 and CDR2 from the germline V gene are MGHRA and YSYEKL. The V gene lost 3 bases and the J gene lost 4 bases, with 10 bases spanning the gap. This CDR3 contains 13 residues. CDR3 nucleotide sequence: TGCGCCAGCAGCCATTCCCGGGGATACGAGCAGTACTTC. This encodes CASSHSRGYEQYF.

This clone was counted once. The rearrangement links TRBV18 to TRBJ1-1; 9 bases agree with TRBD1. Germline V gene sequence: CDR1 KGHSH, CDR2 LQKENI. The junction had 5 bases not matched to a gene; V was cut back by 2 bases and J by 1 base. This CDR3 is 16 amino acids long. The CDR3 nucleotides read TGTGCCAGCTCACCAATGACAGGGGGAAGGAACACTGAAGCTTTCTTT. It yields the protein CASSPMTGGRNTEAFF.

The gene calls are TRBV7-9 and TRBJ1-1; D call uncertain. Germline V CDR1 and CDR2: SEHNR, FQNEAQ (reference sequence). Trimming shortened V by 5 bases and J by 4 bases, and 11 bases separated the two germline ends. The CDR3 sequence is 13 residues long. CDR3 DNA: TGTGCCAGCAGCCCGGGAGGGCCCACTGAAGCTTTCTTT. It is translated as CASSPGGPTEAFF.

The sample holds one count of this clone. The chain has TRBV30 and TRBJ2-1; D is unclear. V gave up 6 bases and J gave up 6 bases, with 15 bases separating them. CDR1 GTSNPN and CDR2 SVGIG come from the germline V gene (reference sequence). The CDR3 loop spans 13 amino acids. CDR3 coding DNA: TGTGCCTGTCAACCCTGGGTAGCCAATGAGCAGTTCTTC. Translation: CACQPWVANEQFF.